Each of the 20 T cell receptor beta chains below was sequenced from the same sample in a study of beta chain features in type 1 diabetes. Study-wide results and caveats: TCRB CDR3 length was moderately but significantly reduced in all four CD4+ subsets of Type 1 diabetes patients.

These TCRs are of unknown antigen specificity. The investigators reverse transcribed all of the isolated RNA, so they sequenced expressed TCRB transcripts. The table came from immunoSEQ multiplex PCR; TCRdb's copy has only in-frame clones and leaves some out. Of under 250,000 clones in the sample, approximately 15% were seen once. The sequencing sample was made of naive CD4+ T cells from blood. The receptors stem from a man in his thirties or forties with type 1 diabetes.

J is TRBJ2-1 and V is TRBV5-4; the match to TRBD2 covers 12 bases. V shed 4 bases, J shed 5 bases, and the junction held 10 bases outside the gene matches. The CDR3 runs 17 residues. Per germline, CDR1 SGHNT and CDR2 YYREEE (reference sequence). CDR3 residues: CASSRAPGLAGNNEQFF. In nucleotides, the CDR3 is TGTGCCAGCAGCAGAGCTCCGGGACTAGCGGGTAACAATGAGCAGTTCTTC.

The CDR3 protein is CAIAGARISYNEQFF. The DNA for the CDR3 is TGTGCCATCGCGGGCGCGCGTATCTCCTACAATGAGCAGTTCTTC. V and J are TRBV7-9 and TRBJ2-1, with D possibly TRBD2 on 5 matching bases. Trimming cost V 10 bases and J 0 bases, with 16 bases left between them. This CDR3 has 15 residues. In germline, CDR1 is SEHNR, CDR2 FQNEAQ (reference sequence).

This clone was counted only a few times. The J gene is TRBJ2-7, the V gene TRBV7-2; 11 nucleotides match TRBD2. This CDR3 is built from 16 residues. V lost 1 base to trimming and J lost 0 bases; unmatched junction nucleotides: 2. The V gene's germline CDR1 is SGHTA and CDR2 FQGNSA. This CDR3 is CASSLDTSGSSYEQYF. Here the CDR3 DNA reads TGTGCCAGCAGCTTAGATACTAGCGGGAGCTCCTACGAGCAGTACTTC. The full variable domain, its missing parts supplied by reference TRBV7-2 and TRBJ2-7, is GAGVSQSPSNKVTEKGKDVELRCDPISGHTALYWYRQSLGQGLEFLIYFQGNSAPDKSGLPSDRFSAERTGGSVSTLTIQRTQQEDSAVYLCASSLDTSGSSYEQYFGPGTRLTVT.

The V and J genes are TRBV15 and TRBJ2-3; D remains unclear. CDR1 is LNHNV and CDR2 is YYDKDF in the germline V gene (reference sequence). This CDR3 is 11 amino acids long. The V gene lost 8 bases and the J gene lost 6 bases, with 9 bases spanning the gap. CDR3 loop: CATSAVDTQYF. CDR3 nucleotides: TGTGCCACCTCCGCGGTTGATACGCAGTATTTT.

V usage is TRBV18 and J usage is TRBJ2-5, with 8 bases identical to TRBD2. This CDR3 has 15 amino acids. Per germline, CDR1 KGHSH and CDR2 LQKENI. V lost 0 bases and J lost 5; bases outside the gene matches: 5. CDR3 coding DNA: TGTGCCAGCTCACCACCGCCGGGGGGGCCGGAGACCCAGTACTTC. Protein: CASSPPPGGPETQYF.

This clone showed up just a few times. Here the CDR3 reads CASSRGTGDEQYF. The CDR3 DNA reads as TGTGCCAGCTCCCGTGGGACAGGGGACGAGCAGTACTTC. The rearrangement uses TRBV18 and TRBJ2-7; 10 nucleotides match TRBD1. CDR1 and CDR2 (germline): KGHSH, LQKENI. The CDR3 has 13 residues. V shed 6 bases and J 5 bases; nucleotides not matched to a gene: 4. The full variable domain, in which reference TRBV18 and TRBJ2-7 provide the parts outside the CDR3, is NAGVMQNPRHLVRRRGQEARLRCSPMKGHSHVYWYRQLPEEGLKFMVYLQKENIIDESGMPKERFSAEFPKEGPSILRIQQVVRGDSAAYFCASSRGTGDEQYFGPGTRLTVT.

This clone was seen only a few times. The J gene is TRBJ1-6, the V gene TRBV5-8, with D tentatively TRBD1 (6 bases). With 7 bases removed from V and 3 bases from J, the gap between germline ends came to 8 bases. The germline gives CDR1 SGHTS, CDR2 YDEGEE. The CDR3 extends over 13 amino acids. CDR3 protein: CASGQNYNSPLHF. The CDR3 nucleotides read TGTGCCAGCGGACAGAACTATAATTCACCCCTCCACTTT.

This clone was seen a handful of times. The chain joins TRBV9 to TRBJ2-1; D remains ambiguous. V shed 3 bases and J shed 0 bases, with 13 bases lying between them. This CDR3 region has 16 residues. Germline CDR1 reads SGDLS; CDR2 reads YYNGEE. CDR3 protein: CASSARHARSYNEQFF. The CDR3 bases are TGTGCCAGCAGCGCCCGACACGCCCGCTCCTACAATGAGCAGTTCTTC.

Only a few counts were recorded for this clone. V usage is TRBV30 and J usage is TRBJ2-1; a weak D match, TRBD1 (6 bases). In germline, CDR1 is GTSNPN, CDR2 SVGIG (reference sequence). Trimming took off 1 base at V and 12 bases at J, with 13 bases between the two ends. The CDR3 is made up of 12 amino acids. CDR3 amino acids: CAWSDRAEGQFF. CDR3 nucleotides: TGTGCCTGGAGTGACAGGGCCGAAGGGCAGTTCTTC.

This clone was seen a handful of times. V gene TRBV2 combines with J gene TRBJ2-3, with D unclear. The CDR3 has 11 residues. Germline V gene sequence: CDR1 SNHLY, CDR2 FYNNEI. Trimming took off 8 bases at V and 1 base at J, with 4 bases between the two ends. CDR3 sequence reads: CASRGTDTQYF. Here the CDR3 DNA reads TGTGCCAGCCGGGGCACAGATACGCAGTATTTT.

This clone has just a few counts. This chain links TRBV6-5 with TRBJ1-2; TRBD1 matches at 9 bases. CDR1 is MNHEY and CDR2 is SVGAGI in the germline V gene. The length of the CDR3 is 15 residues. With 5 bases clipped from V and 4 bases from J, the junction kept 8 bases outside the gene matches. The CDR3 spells CASSQTGGIFYGYTF. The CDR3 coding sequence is TGTGCCAGCAGTCAGACAGGGGGTATTTTCTATGGCTACACCTTC.

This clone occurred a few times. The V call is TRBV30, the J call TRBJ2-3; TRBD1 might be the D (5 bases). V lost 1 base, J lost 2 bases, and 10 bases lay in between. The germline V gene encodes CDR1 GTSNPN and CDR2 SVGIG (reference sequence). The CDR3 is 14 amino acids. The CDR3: CAWSDGHNTDTQYF. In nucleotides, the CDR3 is TGTGCCTGGAGTGACGGACATAACACAGATACGCAGTATTTT. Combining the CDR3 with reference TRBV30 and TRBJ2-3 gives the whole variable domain SQTIHQWPATLVQPVGSPLSLECTVEGTSNPNLYWYRQAAGRGLQLLFYSVGIGQISSEVPQNLSASRPQDRQFILSSKKLLLSDSGFYLCAWSDGHNTDTQYFGPGTRLTVL.

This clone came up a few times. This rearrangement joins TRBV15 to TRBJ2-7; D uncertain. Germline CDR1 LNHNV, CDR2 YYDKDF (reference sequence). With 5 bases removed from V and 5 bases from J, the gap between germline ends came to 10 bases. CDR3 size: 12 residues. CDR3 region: CATSPQTHEQYF. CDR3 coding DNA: TGTGCCACCAGCCCACAGACGCACGAGCAGTACTTC.

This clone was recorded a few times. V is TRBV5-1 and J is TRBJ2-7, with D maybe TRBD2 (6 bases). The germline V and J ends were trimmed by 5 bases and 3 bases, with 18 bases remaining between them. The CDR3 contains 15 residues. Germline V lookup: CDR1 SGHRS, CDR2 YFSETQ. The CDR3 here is CASSGGGTEIYEQYF. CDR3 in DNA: TGCGCCAGCAGTGGGGGAGGAACAGAGATCTACGAGCAGTACTTC.

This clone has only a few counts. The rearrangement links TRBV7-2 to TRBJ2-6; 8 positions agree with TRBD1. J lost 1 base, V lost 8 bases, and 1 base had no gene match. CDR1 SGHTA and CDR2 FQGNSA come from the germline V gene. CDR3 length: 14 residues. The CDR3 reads CASDRGSGANVLTF. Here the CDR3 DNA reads TGTGCCAGCGACAGGGGATCTGGGGCCAACGTCCTGACTTTC.

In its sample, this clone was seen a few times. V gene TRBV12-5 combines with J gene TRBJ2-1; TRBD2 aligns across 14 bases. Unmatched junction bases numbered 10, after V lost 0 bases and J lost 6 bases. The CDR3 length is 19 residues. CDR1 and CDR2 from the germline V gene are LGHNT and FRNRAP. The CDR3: CASGLVLGTSGSEGNEQFF. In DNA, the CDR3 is TGTGCTAGTGGTTTGGTACTAGGGACTAGCGGGAGTGAAGGCAATGAGCAGTTCTTC.

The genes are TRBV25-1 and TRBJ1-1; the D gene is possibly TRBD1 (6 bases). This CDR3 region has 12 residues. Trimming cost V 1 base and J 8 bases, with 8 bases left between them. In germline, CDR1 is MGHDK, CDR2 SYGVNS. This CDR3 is CASSELDREAFF. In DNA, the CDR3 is TGTGCCAGCAGTGAATTAGACAGGGAAGCTTTCTTT.

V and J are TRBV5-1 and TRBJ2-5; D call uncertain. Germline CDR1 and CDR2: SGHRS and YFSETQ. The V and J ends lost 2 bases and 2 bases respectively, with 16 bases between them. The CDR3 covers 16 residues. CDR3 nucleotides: TGCGCCAGCAGCTTAGAAACCGGTAGCCAACAAGAGACCCAGTACTTC. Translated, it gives CASSLETGSQQETQYF.

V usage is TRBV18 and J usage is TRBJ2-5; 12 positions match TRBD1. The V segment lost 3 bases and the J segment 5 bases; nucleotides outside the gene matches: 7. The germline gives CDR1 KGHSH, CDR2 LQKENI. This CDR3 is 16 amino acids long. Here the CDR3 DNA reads TGTGCCAGCTCACCTAAGGGACAGGGGGCGTCGGAGACCCAGTACTTC. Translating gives CASSPKGQGASETQYF.

Here the CDR3 DNA reads TGTGCCAGCAGCTTGGCTAGCTCGGACAGGGGGTTCTTC. This codes for CASSLASSDRGFF. The chain has TRBV5-8 and TRBJ2-1; 9 nucleotides line up with TRBD1. The CDR3 sequence is 13 residues long. Germline loops: CDR1 SGHTS, CDR2 YDEGEE. V trimming: 0 bases; J trimming: 15 bases; junction bases outside the gene matches: 7.